A selection of T cell receptor beta chains follows, all from one sample in a study of vaccination and CD4 T cells after COVID-19. MiXCR was run by TCRdb on the PCR reads, yielding one entry per CDR3 protein. The table lists 8,500 to 14,000 distinct CDR3 sequences, around 40% of them singletons, with roughly 21% in the top ten. The antigens of these receptors remain unknown. The source material was CD4+ T cells from blood, cultured in vitro. These receptors were collected from a human donor in good health. Both conserved end residues are part of each CDR3. Each record gives: clone size, D gene, J gene, V gene, CDR3 DNA, CDR3 protein. The D gene is left open where the match is weak. The size entry is marked missing in some rows and otherwise reads once, few, many or a size class.

size: NA
D: NA
J: TRBJ1-6
V: TRBV4-3
DNA: TGCGCCAGCAGCCAAGATGAGGGACTCCAGAGCTCCTATAATTCACCCCTCCACTTT
CDR3: CASSQDEGLQSSYNSPLHF

size: NA
D: TRBD2
J: TRBJ2-3
V: TRBV6-2/TRBV6-3
DNA: TGTGCCAGCAGAATGACGGGGGGGGTCGGTACAGATACGCAGTATTTT
CDR3: CASRMTGGVGTDTQYF

size: NA
D: TRBD2
J: TRBJ2-7
V: TRBV19
DNA: TGTGCCAGTACCGCGGGACTAGCGGGAGAACTGGTGCAGTACTTC
CDR3: CASTAGLAGELVQYF

size: few
D: TRBD2
J: TRBJ2-5
V: TRBV5-1
DNA: TGCGCCAGCAGCTTGGGTTCCAGCGGGAGGGATGAGACCCAGTACTTC
CDR3: CASSLGSSGRDETQYF

size: NA
D: NA
J: TRBJ1-1
V: TRBV7-8
DNA: TGTGCCAGCAGCTTAGTCGCAGGGAACACTGAAGCTTTCTTT
CDR3: CASSLVAGNTEAFF

size: NA
D: TRBD2
J: TRBJ2-2
V: TRBV7-7
DNA: TGTGCTAGCAGCTTAGGCGCCCCCCGGGGACTAGCGGGAGAGGAGCTGTTTTTT
CDR3: CASSLGAPRGLAGEELFF

size: NA
D: NA
J: TRBJ1-2
V: TRBV7-9
DNA: TGTGCCAGCAGCCCATCTGCGCGGGGACCTAGGGGCTACACCTTC
CDR3: CASSPSARGPRGYTF

size: NA
D: NA
J: TRBJ2-3
V: TRBV7-2
DNA: TGTGCCAGCAGCTTAGCTGAAGGCGGGGATACGCAGTATTTT
CDR3: CASSLAEGGDTQYF

size: NA
D: NA
J: TRBJ1-2
V: TRBV15
DNA: TGTGCCACCAGCAGAGATAGAGGGTTTGGCGGCTACACCTTC
CDR3: CATSRDRGFGGYTF

size: few
D: NA
J: TRBJ2-3
V: TRBV7-9
DNA: TGTGCCAGCAGCTTAGCCGCAGGTCTGGAGTATTTT
CDR3: CASSLAAGLEYF

size: few
D: NA
J: TRBJ2-1
V: TRBV20-1
DNA: TGCAGTGCTGACTCACGCAGTGGTGAGCAGTTCTTC
CDR3: CSADSRSGEQFF

size: NA
D: TRBD1
J: TRBJ1-1
V: TRBV5-1
DNA: TGCGCCAGCAGCTTGGTCCCGGGACAGGTCACTGAAGCTTTCTTT
CDR3: CASSLVPGQVTEAFF

size: NA
D: NA
J: TRBJ2-5
V: TRBV7-2
DNA: TGTGCCAGCAGCTTAGGACACGGGAGCGGCGAGACCCAGTACTTC
CDR3: CASSLGHGSGETQYF

size: NA
D: NA
J: TRBJ2-7
V: TRBV28
DNA: TGTGCCAGCAGTCCCGGACCCAGGGACGAGCAGTACTTC
CDR3: CASSPGPRDEQYF

size: NA
D: TRBD1
J: TRBJ2-7
V: TRBV7-9
DNA: TGTGCCAGCAGCTCATTTTGGACAGGGACCGGTAACGAGCAGTACTTC
CDR3: CASSSFWTGTGNEQYF

size: few
D: TRBD2
J: TRBJ2-3
V: TRBV27
DNA: TGTGCCAGCTGGGTTGGAGCGGGAGGGCCCACAGATACGCAGTATTTT
CDR3: CASWVGAGGPTDTQYF

size: few
D: NA
J: TRBJ2-5
V: TRBV18
DNA: TGTGCCAGCTCTCCAGACAGCGGCCGCGCGGAGACCCAGTACTTC
CDR3: CASSPDSGRAETQYF

size: NA
D: TRBD1
J: TRBJ2-7
V: TRBV18
DNA: TGTGCCAGCTCAGTTGGACAGGGGGAGAGGGAGCAGTACTTC
CDR3: CASSVGQGEREQYF

size: NA
D: NA
J: TRBJ2-5
V: TRBV28
DNA: TGTGCCAGCAGTTTCTTCCAGGGAGAGACCCAGTACTTC
CDR3: CASSFFQGETQYF

size: NA
D: NA
J: TRBJ1-1
V: TRBV16
DNA: TGTGCCAGCAGCCAATTCGGGGGGCGTTCGGCTTTCTTT
CDR3: CASSQFGGRSAFF

size: once
D: NA
J: TRBJ1-2
V: TRBV29-1
DNA: TGCAGCGTTGCAATGGGGGGAGGCTACACCTTC
CDR3: CSVAMGGGYTF

size: NA
D: NA
J: TRBJ1-1
V: TRBV6-2/TRBV6-3
DNA: TGTGCCACCTCGCCTAGGACTGAAGCTTTCTTT
CDR3: CATSPRTEAFF

size: few
D: NA
J: TRBJ2-7
V: TRBV7-9
DNA: TGTGCCAGCAGCCCGGGGCGGGCCTCCTACGAGCAGTACTTC
CDR3: CASSPGRASYEQYF

size: few
D: TRBD2
J: TRBJ2-5
V: TRBV30
DNA: TGTGCCTGGAGTGACCTAGCGGGAGGGGAGACCCAGTACTTC
CDR3: CAWSDLAGGETQYF

size: few
D: NA
J: TRBJ2-5
V: TRBV7-3
DNA: TGTGCCAGCAGCTTAAGGGGGGCGGGAGCCCAAGAGACCCAGTACTTC
CDR3: CASSLRGAGAQETQYF

size: few
D: TRBD1
J: TRBJ2-7
V: TRBV2
DNA: TGTGCCAGCAGTTTAGACAGGGTCCACGAGCAGTACTTC
CDR3: CASSLDRVHEQYF

size: NA
D: NA
J: TRBJ1-6
V: TRBV10-3
DNA: TGTGCCATCAGGGGGAAAGGTTCACCCCTCCACTTT
CDR3: CAIRGKGSPLHF

size: NA
D: NA
J: TRBJ2-3
V: TRBV6-5
DNA: TGTGCCAGCAGTTATGGGACACATACAGATACGCAGTATTTT
CDR3: CASSYGTHTDTQYF

size: few
D: TRBD1
J: TRBJ2-5
V: TRBV7-3
DNA: TGTGCCAGCAGCTTAGGGGCCAGGGGGCAAGAGACCCAGTACTTC
CDR3: CASSLGARGQETQYF

size: few
D: NA
J: TRBJ1-5
V: TRBV7-9
DNA: TGTGCCAGCAGCTTAGAGTGGGATCAGCCCCAGCATTTT
CDR3: CASSLEWDQPQHF

size: NA
D: NA
J: TRBJ1-5
V: TRBV7-2
DNA: TGTGCCAGCAGCTTAATAGATAATCAGCCCCAGCATTTT
CDR3: CASSLIDNQPQHF

size: few
D: TRBD1
J: TRBJ1-5
V: TRBV20-1
DNA: TGCAGTGCCCAACCAGGGGGGACTCAGCCCCAGCATTTT
CDR3: CSAQPGGTQPQHF

size: NA
D: NA
J: TRBJ2-3
V: TRBV20-1
DNA: TGCAGTGCTAAACGAACAGATACGCAGTATTTT
CDR3: CSAKRTDTQYF

size: few
D: TRBD1
J: TRBJ2-3
V: TRBV6-5
DNA: TGTGCCAGCAGTTCCGCGGACAGGGGGGATACGCAGTATTTT
CDR3: CASSSADRGDTQYF

size: NA
D: NA
J: TRBJ1-1
V: TRBV6-5
DNA: TGTGCCAGCAGTTACGGCAGTCACACTGAAGCTTTCTTT
CDR3: CASSYGSHTEAFF

size: NA
D: NA
J: TRBJ2-5
V: TRBV12-3/TRBV12-4
DNA: TGTGCCAGCAGTTTTGGGCAGACGAGAACAAGGGCCCAGTACTTC
CDR3: CASSFGQTRTRAQYF

size: NA
D: NA
J: TRBJ2-3
V: TRBV6-5
DNA: TGTGCCAGCAGTTACCTCCCCAGGGATACGCAGTATTTT
CDR3: CASSYLPRDTQYF

size: NA
D: NA
J: TRBJ1-1
V: TRBV2
DNA: TGTGCCAGCAGCCAGGCCCCGAACACTGAAGCTTTCTTT
CDR3: CASSQAPNTEAFF

size: NA
D: TRBD2
J: TRBJ2-7
V: TRBV10-3
DNA: TGTGCCATCAGTGAGTCCGGCGGGGGGAGCTCCTACGAGCAGTACTTC
CDR3: CAISESGGGSSYEQYF

size: NA
D: NA
J: TRBJ2-1
V: TRBV6-2/TRBV6-3
DNA: TGTGCCAGCGTGGGGCAGCGGGCGAACAATGAGCAGTTCTTC
CDR3: CASVGQRANNEQFF

size: few
D: TRBD1
J: TRBJ1-5
V: TRBV28
DNA: TGTGCCAGCACTCCCCAGGGGGGGAATCAGCCCCAGCATTTT
CDR3: CASTPQGGNQPQHF

size: NA
D: TRBD1
J: TRBJ1-3
V: TRBV10-3
DNA: TGTGCCATCAGTGAGGCTCAGGGGGGCGGAAACACCATATATTTT
CDR3: CAISEAQGGGNTIYF

size: NA
D: NA
J: TRBJ2-1
V: TRBV11-3
DNA: TGTGCCAGCAGCTATGGGGGAGTAGAGGACAATGAGCAGTTCTTC
CDR3: CASSYGGVEDNEQFF

size: few
D: NA
J: TRBJ2-5
V: TRBV7-7
DNA: TGTGCTAGCAGCCCCGGACCTCAAGAGACCCAGTACTTC
CDR3: CASSPGPQETQYF

size: NA
D: TRBD2
J: TRBJ2-7
V: TRBV7-9
DNA: TGTGCCAGCAGCTTAGTAGGGGGACTAGCGGGAGGCGAGCAGTACTTC
CDR3: CASSLVGGLAGGEQYF

size: NA
D: NA
J: TRBJ2-2
V: TRBV7-8
DNA: TGTGCCAGCAGCTTAGCGGGTATCACCGGGGAGCTGTTTTTT
CDR3: CASSLAGITGELFF

size: few
D: NA
J: TRBJ2-7
V: TRBV24-1
DNA: TGTGCCACCAGTGACTCCTCATTGGGTTTCTACGAGCAGTACTTC
CDR3: CATSDSSLGFYEQYF

size: medium-sized
D: NA
J: TRBJ1-2
V: TRBV6-1
DNA: TGTGCCAGCAGTCCCAATACCGGGGCCACAGCTAACTATGGCTACACCTTC
CDR3: CASSPNTGATANYGYTF

size: few
D: NA
J: TRBJ1-1
V: TRBV4-3
DNA: TGCGCCAGCAGCCAAGGGGCGTGGGGACAAGGAGGGGACACTGAAGCTTTCTTT
CDR3: CASSQGAWGQGGDTEAFF

size: once
D: NA
J: TRBJ1-6
V: TRBV5-6
DNA: TGTGCCAGCAGCTTGGGTGACAGGCGCCAGATTAATTCACCCCTCCACTTT
CDR3: CASSLGDRRQINSPLHF

size: NA
D: NA
J: TRBJ1-1
V: TRBV11-2
DNA: TGTGCCAGCAGCAGGGTACCCGGGGGCCGGACTGAAGCTTTCTTT
CDR3: CASSRVPGGRTEAFF

size: NA
D: TRBD1
J: TRBJ2-7
V: TRBV29-1
DNA: TGCAGCGTTTCGGACAGGGGCGAGCAGTACTTC
CDR3: CSVSDRGEQYF

size: once
D: NA
J: TRBJ2-3
V: TRBV20-1
DNA: TGCAGTGCTAGAGATTTGCCGAGGTCCACAGATACGCAGTATTTT
CDR3: CSARDLPRSTDTQYF

size: few
D: NA
J: TRBJ2-5
V: TRBV4-3
DNA: TGCGCCAGCAGCCGAACGGGAGCTGGGTCAGAGACCCAGTACTTC
CDR3: CASSRTGAGSETQYF

size: NA
D: NA
J: TRBJ2-7
V: TRBV10-3
DNA: TGTGCCACCGAGGGTACCTACGAGCAGTACTTC
CDR3: CATEGTYEQYF